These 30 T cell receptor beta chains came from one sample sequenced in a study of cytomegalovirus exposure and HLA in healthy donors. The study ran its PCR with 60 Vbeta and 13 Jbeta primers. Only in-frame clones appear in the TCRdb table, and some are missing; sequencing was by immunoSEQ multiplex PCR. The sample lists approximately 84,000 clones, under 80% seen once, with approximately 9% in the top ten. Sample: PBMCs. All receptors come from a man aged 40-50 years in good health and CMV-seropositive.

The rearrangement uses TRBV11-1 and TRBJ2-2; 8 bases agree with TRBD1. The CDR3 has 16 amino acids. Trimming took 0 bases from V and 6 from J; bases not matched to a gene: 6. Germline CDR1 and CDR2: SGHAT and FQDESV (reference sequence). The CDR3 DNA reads TGTGCCAGCAGCTTAGCAGGACAGGGTGTGGCCGGGGAGCTGTTTTTT. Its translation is CASSLAGQGVAGELFF.

The CDR3 bases are TGTGCCAGCAGCGCGGGACAGGGGGCGGGGGAGCAGTACTTC. Translating it yields CASSAGQGAGEQYF. The chain joins TRBV9 to TRBJ2-7; 12 bases agree with TRBD1. Germline V CDR1 and CDR2: SGDLS, YYNGEE. The CDR3 is 14 amino acids. Trimming took 3 bases from V and 7 from J; bases not matched to a gene: 5. The full variable domain, in which reference TRBV9 and TRBJ2-7 provide the parts outside the CDR3, is DSGVTQTPKHLITATGQRVTLRCSPRSGDLSVYWYQQSLDQGLQFLIQYYNGEERAKGNILERFSAQQFPDLHSELNLSSLELGDSALYFCASSAGQGAGEQYFGPGTRLTVT.

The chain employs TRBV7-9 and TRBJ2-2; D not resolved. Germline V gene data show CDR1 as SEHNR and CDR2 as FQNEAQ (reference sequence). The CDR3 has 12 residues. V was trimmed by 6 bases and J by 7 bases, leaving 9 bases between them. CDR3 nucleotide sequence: TGTGCCAGCAGTATAGAGGACGGGGAGCTGTTTTTT. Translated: CASSIEDGELFF.

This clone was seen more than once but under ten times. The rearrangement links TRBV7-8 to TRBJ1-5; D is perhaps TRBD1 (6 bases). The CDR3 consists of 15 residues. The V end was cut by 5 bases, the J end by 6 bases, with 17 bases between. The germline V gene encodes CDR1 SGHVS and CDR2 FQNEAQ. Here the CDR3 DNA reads TGTGCCAGCAGCGCTACAGGGACGAAGGGTCAGCCCCAGCATTTT. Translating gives CASSATGTKGQPQHF.

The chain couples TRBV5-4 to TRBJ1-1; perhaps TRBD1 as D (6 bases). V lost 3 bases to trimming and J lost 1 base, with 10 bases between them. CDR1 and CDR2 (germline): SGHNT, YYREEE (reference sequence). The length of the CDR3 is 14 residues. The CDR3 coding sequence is TGTGCCAGCAGCTGGGGACAATCGAACACTGAAGCTTTCTTT. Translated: CASSWGQSNTEAFF.

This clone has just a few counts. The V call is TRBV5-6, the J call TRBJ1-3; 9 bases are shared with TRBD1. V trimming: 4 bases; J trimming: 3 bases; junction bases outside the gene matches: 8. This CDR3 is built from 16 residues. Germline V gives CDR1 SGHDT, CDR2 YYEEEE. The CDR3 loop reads CASSLGTGRGGNTIYF. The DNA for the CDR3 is TGTGCCAGCAGCCTGGGGACAGGGAGAGGTGGAAACACCATATATTTT.

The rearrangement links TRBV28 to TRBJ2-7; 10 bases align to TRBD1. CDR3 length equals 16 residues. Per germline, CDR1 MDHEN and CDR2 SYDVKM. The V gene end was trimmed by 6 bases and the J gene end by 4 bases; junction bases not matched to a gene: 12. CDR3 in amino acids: CASSPTGQGNRYEQYF. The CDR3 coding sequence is TGTGCCAGCAGCCCTACGGGACAGGGGAATAGGTACGAGCAGTACTTC.

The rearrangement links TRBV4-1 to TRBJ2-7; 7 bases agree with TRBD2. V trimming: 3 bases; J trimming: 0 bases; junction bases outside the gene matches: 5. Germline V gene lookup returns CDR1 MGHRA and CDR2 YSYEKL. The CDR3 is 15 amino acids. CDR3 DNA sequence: TGCGCCAGCAGCCAGCCGGGACTATTCTCCTACGAGCAGTACTTC. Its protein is CASSQPGLFSYEQYF.

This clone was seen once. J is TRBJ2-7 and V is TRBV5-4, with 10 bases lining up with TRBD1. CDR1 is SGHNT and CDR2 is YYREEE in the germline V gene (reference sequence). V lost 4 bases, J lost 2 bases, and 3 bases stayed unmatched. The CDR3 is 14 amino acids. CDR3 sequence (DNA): TGTGCCAGCAGCGCCGGACAGGGGGCCTACGAGCAGTACTTC. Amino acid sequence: CASSAGQGAYEQYF.

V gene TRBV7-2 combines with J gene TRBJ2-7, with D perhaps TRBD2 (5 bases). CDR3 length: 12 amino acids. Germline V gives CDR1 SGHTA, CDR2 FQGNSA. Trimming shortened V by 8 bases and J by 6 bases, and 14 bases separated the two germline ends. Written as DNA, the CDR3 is TGTGCCAGCTCTCGGGGTGGAGGCGAGCAGTACTTC. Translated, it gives CASSRGGGEQYF.

CDR3 sequence (DNA): TGTGCCAGCAGTCCCCAGGGACAGGGGTTTGGTGAGCAGTTCTTC. Its protein product is CASSPQGQGFGEQFF. V and J are TRBV27 and TRBJ2-1, with 10 bases fitting TRBD1. V gave up 5 bases and J gave up 9 bases; unmatched junction bases: 10. The CDR3 is 15 residues long. From germline, CDR1 is MNHEY and CDR2 SMNVEV (reference sequence).

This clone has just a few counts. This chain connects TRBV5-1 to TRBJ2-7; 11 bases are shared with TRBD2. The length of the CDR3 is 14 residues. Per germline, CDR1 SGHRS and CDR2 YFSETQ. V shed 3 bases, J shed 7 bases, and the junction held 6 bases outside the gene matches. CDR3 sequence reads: CASSSNSGREEQYF. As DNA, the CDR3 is TGCGCCAGCAGCTCGAATAGCGGGAGGGAAGAGCAGTACTTC. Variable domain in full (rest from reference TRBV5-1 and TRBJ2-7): KAGVTQTPRYLIKTRGQQVTLSCSPISGHRSVSWYQQTPGQGLQFLFEYFSETQRNKGNFPGRFSGRQFSNSRSEMNVSTLELGDSALYLCASSSNSGREEQYFGPGTRLTVT.

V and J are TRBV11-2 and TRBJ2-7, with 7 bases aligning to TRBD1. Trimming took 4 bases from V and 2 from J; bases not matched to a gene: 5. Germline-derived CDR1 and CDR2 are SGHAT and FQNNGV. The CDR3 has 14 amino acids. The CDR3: CASSSSGTAYEQYF. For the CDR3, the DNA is TGTGCCAGCAGCTCCTCCGGGACAGCCTACGAGCAGTACTTC. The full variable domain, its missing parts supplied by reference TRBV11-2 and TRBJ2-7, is EAGVAQSPRYKIIEKRQSVAFWCNPISGHATLYWYQQILGQGPKLLIQFQNNGVVDDSQLPKDRFSAERLKGVDSTLKIQPAKLEDSAVYLCASSSSGTAYEQYFGPGTRLTVT.

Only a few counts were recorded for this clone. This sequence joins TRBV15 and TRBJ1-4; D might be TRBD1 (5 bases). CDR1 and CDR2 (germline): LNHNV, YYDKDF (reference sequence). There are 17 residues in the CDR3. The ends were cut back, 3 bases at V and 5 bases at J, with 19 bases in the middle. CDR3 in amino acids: CATSSFSGGLSNEKLFF. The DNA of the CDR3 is TGTGCCACCAGCAGCTTTTCCGGGGGACTCTCAAATGAAAAACTGTTTTTT.

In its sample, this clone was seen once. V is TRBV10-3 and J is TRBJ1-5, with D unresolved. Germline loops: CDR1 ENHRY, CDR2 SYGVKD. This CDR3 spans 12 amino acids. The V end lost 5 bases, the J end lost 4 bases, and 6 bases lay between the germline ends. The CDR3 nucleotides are TGTGCCATCAGTTCTATGAATCAGCCCCAGCATTTT. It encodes CAISSMNQPQHF.

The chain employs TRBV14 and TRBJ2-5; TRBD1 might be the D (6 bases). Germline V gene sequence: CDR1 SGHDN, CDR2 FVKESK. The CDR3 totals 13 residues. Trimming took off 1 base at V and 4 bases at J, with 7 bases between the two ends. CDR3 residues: CASSQVGAETQYF. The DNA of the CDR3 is TGTGCCAGCAGCCAAGTGGGGGCAGAGACCCAGTACTTC.

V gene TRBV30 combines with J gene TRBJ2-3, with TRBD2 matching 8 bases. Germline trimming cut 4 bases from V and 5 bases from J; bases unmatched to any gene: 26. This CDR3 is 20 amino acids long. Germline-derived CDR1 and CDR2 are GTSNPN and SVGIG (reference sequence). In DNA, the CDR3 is TGTGCCTGGAAGGGGGGGGATACTAGCGGCCTCGTTTCTCACAGAGATACGCAGTATTTT. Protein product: CAWKGGDTSGLVSHRDTQYF.

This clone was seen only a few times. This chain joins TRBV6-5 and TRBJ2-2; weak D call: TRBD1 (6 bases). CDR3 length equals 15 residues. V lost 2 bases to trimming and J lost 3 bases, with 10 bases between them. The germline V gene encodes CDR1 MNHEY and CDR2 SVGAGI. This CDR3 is CASSYLQGHTGELFF. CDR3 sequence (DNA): TGTGCCAGCAGTTACCTACAGGGACACACCGGGGAGCTGTTTTTT.

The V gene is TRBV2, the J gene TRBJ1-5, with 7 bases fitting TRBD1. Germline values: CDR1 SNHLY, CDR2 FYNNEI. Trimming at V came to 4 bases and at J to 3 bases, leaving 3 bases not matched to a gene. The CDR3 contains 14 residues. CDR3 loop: CASSGGQSNQPQHF. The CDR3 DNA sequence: TGTGCCAGCAGTGGGGGACAGTCCAATCAGCCCCAGCATTTT.

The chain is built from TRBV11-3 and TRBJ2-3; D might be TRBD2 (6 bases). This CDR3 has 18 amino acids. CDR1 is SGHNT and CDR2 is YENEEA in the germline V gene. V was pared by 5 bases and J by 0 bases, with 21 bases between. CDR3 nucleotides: TGTGCCAGCAGCGGAGGGCGGCAGGCCGTCCACAGCACAGATACGCAGTATTTT. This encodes CASSGGRQAVHSTDTQYF.

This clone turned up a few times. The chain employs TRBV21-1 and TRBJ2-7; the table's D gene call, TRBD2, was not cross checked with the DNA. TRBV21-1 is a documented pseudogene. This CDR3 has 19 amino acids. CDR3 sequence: CASSKGGLAGGMITHEQYF. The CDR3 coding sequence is TGTGCCAGCAGCAAAGGAGGACTAGCGGGGGGAATGATTACCCACGAGCAGTACTTC.

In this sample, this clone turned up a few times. In nucleotides, the CDR3 is TGTGCCAGCAGTTTTCGGACAGCGGGACGTGGCTACACCTTC. Translated, it gives CASSFRTAGRGYTF. This chain joins TRBV27 and TRBJ1-2; weak D call: TRBD1 (6 bases). This CDR3 contains 14 residues. Germline CDR1 and CDR2: MNHEY and SMNVEV (reference sequence). Trimming took 3 bases from V and 7 from J, leaving 15 bases between them.

CDR3 in amino acids: CSVEAGSNEQFF. In DNA form, the CDR3 reads TGCAGCGTTGAGGCGGGGTCTAATGAGCAGTTCTTC. The chain links TRBV29-1 to TRBJ2-1, with D maybe TRBD2 (6 bases). The CDR3 is 12 amino acids. Germline V gene data show CDR1 as SQVTM and CDR2 as ANQGSEA. V was shortened by 3 bases and J by 7 bases, with 10 bases between the two germline ends.

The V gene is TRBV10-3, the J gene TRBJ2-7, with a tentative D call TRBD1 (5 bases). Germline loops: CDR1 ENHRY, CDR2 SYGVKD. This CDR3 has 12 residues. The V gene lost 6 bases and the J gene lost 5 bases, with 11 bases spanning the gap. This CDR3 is CAIRLIGDEQYF. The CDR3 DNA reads TGTGCCATCAGGCTAATAGGGGACGAGCAGTACTTC.

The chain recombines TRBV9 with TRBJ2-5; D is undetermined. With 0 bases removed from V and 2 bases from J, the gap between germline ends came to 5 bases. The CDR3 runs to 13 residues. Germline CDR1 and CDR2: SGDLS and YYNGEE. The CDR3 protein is CASSVAPQETQYF. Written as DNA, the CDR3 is TGTGCCAGCAGCGTAGCCCCTCAAGAGACCCAGTACTTC.

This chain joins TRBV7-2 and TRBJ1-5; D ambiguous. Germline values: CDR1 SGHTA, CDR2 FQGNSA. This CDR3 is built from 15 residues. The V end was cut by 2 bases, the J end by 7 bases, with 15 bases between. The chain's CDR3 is CASSLNPSSGQPQHF. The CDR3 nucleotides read TGTGCCAGCAGCTTAAACCCCTCCTCAGGACAGCCCCAGCATTTT.

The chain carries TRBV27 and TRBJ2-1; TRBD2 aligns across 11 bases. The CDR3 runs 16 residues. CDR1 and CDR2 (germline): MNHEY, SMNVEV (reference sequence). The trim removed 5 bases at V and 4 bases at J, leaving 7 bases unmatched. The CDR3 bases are TGTGCCAGCAGTCTCCGACTAGCGGGGCCTTACAATGAGCAGTTCTTC. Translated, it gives CASSLRLAGPYNEQFF.

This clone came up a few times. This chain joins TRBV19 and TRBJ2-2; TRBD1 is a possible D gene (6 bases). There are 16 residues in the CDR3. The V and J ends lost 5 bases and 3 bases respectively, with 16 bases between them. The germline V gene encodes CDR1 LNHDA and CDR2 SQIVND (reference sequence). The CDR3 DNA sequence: TGTGCCAGTAGTCCACGACAGGCCCAATACACCGGGGAGCTGTTTTTT. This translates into CASSPRQAQYTGELFF.

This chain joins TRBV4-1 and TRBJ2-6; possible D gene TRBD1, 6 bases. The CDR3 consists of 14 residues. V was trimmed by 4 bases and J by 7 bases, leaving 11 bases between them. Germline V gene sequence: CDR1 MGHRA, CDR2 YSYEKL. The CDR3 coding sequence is TGCGCCAGCAGCCCAGGGGAAGGTGCCAACGTCCTGACTTTC. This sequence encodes CASSPGEGANVLTF.

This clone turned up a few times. For the CDR3, the DNA is TGTGCCAGCAGGCACACAGCGAACACTGAAGCTTTCTTT. Its protein is CASRHTANTEAFF. The chain joins TRBV6-5 to TRBJ1-1, with no clear D. The CDR3 totals 13 residues. Trimming pared 6 bases from V and 1 base from J, leaving 9 bases between. Germline V gene data show CDR1 as MNHEY and CDR2 as SVGAGI.